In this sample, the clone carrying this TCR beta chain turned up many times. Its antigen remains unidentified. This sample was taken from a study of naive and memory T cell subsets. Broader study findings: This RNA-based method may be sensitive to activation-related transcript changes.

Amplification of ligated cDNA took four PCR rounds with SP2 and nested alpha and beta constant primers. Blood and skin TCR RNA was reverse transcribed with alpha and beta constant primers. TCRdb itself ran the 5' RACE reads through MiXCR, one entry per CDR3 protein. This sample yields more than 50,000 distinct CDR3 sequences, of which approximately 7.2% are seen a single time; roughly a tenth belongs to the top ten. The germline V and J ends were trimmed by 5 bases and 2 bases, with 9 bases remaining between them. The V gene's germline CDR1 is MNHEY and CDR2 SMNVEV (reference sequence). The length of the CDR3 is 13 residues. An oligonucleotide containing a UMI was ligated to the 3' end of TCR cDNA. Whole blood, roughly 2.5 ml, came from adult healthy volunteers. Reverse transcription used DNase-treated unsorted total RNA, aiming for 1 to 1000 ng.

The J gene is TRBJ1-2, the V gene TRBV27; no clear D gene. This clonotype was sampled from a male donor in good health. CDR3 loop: CASSVRRNYGYTF. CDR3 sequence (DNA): TGTGCCAGCAGTGTGCGCAGAAACTATGGCTACACCTTC.